This TCR beta chain was sequenced in a study of blood T cell repertoires in COVID-19. In the study overall: Acute-phase and convalescent COVID-19 samples originated in the United States, Italy and Spain. T cells, B-cell-depleted T cells, or PBMCs provided the cDNA or gDNA that served as material.

The authors' processing: Quantification of nucleated cells was approximated via reference gene primer amplification. Produced via immunoSEQ multiplex PCR; TCRdb's table is partial and in-frame only. V and J calls and clone size follow that table, whereas D and trimming were derived from the DNA. Found here are 380,000 or so clones, less than 90% of them singletons; the top ten hold roughly 7.1%. This clone was seen only once. The CDR3 is made up of 13 amino acids. The V and J ends lost 4 bases and 6 bases, in that order; junction bases with no gene match: 1. Per the germline V gene, CDR1 is LGHDT and CDR2 is YNNKEL (reference sequence). Patients from Seattle were sampled longitudinally, starting during active infection.

Source material: peripheral blood. The origin of this receptor is a woman aged 55-70 years with COVID-19, enrolled during active disease. J is TRBJ2-1 and V is TRBV3-1 (or the pseudogene TRBV3-2); 9 nucleotides align to TRBD2. The CDR3 coding sequence is TGTGCCAGCAGCCCGGGACTAGCCAATGAGCAGTTCTTC. This sequence encodes CASSPGLANEQFF.